The clone carrying this T cell receptor beta chain showed up just once. The CDR3 sequence is 14 residues long. Germline CDR1 SNHLY, CDR2 FYNNEI. The J segment lost 0 bases and the V segment lost 8 bases, leaving 5 bases of the junction unmatched. The sample comes from a study of blood T cell repertoires in COVID-19. Study-level background: Sample material is recorded as cDNA or gDNA derived from T cells, B-cell-depleted T cells, or PBMCs.

Clones were sequenced by immunoSEQ multiplex PCR, and TCRdb holds only the in-frame ones, with some missing. The repertoire has 140,000 to 150,000 clones, roughly nine tenths of them found once; the top ten carry roughly 3.9%. Living in about two dozen US areas, the participants were between 18 and 89 years of age. Assignment of participants to cohorts was predicated upon participant-reported clinical history. The clonotype originates from a woman aged 40 to 49 who had been exposed to COVID-19. J is TRBJ2-3 and V is TRBV2, with TRBD2 identical over 7 bases. Sequenced sample: PBMCs or T cells enriched from blood (not recorded which). The CDR3 loop is CASGPSGSTDTQYF. The DNA for the CDR3 is TGTGCCAGCGGACCTAGCGGTAGCACAGATACGCAGTATTTT. Full variable domain (outside the CDR3, taken from reference TRBV2 and TRBJ2-3): EPEVTQTPSHQVTQMGQEVILRCVPISNHLYFYWYRQILGQKVEFLVSFYNNEISEKSEIFDDQFSVERPDGSNFTLKIRSTKLEDSAMYFCASGPSGSTDTQYFGPGTRLTVL.